This T cell receptor beta chain comes out of a study of cytomegalovirus exposure and HLA in healthy donors. Regarding the study as a whole: Associated with HLA alleles at 0.05 false discovery rate in a later analysis were 15,000 to 20,000 TCR beta sequences.

For this clone: The antigen is not known. Compared with germline, one end of the junction differs, possibly owing to a read error.

The CDR3 has 14 amino acids. Germline V lookup: CDR1 MNHNS, CDR2 SASEGT. PCR employed 60 Vbeta and 13 Jbeta primers. Sequencing used immunoSEQ multiplex PCR; TCRdb keeps in-frame clones, though not all of them. The sample features 130,000 to 150,000 clones, with around 1.7% in its top ten. The TCR was taken from a woman aged 50 to 60 in good health and CMV-seronegative. The sequenced sample consisted of PBMCs. This rearrangement joins TRBV6-1 to TRBJ2-7, with 8 bases fitting TRBD2. CDR3: CASSEFGRADILNF. The CDR3 region has the DNA TGTGCCAGCAGTGAGTTCGGGAGGGCCGACATTCTGAACTTC.